The 14 T cell receptor beta chains in this list originate from one sample, sequenced in a study of shared clonotypes between healthy human individuals. Some clones are missing from TCRdb's copy, which holds only in-frame ones; the method was immunoSEQ multiplex PCR. Altogether about 2.1 million clones are present, under 95% being singletons, with the ten largest covering under 2%. CD45RO-negative, CCR7-selected cells formed the naive CD8 fraction, which excluded terminally differentiated effector memory CD45RA+ cells. Sample: naive CD8+ T cells from PBMCs. These receptors came from a man aged 18 to 35 in good health. Some clones in this sample may be carry-over from other donors' samples.

J is TRBJ2-3 and V is TRBV19, with 8 nucleotides matching TRBD2. The J segment lost 5 bases and the V segment lost 2 bases, leaving 6 bases of the junction unmatched. Germline V gene data show CDR1 as LNHDA and CDR2 as SQIVND (reference sequence). This CDR3 comprises 15 residues. CDR3: CASSIRGRSGDTQYF. Here the CDR3 DNA reads TGTGCCAGTAGTATACGCGGGAGGTCTGGAGATACGCAGTATTTT.

V gene TRBV5-1 combines with J gene TRBJ2-7, with TRBD2 identical over 7 bases. J was trimmed by 1 base and V by 3 bases; bases with no gene match: 7. The CDR3 extends over 15 amino acids. In germline, CDR1 is SGHRS, CDR2 YFSETQ. CDR3 protein: CASSYRDGGSYEQYF. CDR3 sequence (DNA): TGCGCCAGCAGCTACCGGGACGGGGGGTCCTACGAGCAGTACTTC.

This sequence joins TRBV29-1 and TRBJ2-2; D unclear. CDR3 length equals 11 residues. Germline CDR1 and CDR2: SQVTM and ANQGSEA. Trimming stripped 4 bases from V and 7 bases from J, with 7 bases between. CDR3 sequence reads: CSVAKYGELFF. CDR3 bases: TGCAGCGTTGCTAAGTACGGGGAGCTGTTTTTT.

The genes are TRBV29-1 and TRBJ2-7; a possible D gene is TRBD2 (5 bases). Germline values: CDR1 SQVTM, CDR2 ANQGSEA. The V end was cut by 7 bases, the J end by 5 bases, with 12 bases between. The CDR3 is 11 amino acids. The CDR3 DNA follows: TGCAGCGCTCTCACTAGTCACGAGCAGTACTTC. This translates into CSALTSHEQYF.

The table lists this clone with a count of one. The genes are TRBV11-2 and TRBJ2-1; 8 bases map to TRBD2. Germline V gene lookup returns CDR1 SGHAT and CDR2 FQNNGV. CDR3 length: 16 residues. V dropped 6 bases and J dropped 3; count of bases not matched to a gene: 10. This chain's CDR3 is CASSQGVLAVYNEQFF. CDR3 DNA: TGTGCCAGCAGTCAAGGGGTACTAGCGGTCTACAATGAGCAGTTCTTC.

In its sample, this clone was seen once. Other DNA sequences in this specimen translate into the identical CDR3. CDR3 sequence reads: CASSLGGRSYEQYF. The DNA for the CDR3 is TGTGCCAGCAGTCTTGGCGGTCGCTCCTACGAGCAGTACTTC. J is TRBJ2-7 and V is TRBV27, with D hard to call. The V end was cut by 5 bases, the J end by 0 bases, with 11 bases between. The CDR3 length is 14 residues. Germline V gene sequence: CDR1 MNHEY, CDR2 SMNVEV (reference sequence).

For this clone: The sample holds other DNA sequences that translate to the same CDR3. The chain is built from TRBV11-2 and TRBJ2-1; TRBD2 agrees at 12 bases. V was clipped by 1 base and J by 10 bases; unmatched bases: 5. CDR3 length: 15 amino acids. CDR1 is SGHAT and CDR2 is FQNNGV in the germline V gene. The chain's CDR3 is CASSLGLAGGNEQFF. Written as DNA, the CDR3 is TGTGCCAGCAGCTTAGGCCTAGCGGGAGGGAACGAGCAGTTCTTC. The variable domain in full, with the rest retrieved from reference TRBV11-2 and TRBJ2-1, is EAGVAQSPRYKIIEKRQSVAFWCNPISGHATLYWYQQILGQGPKLLIQFQNNGVVDDSQLPKDRFSAERLKGVDSTLKIQPAKLEDSAVYLCASSLGLAGGNEQFFGPGTRLTVL.

The chain has TRBV9 and TRBJ2-1, with 8 bases aligning to TRBD2. The V gene end was trimmed by 3 bases and the J gene end by 0 bases; junction bases not matched to a gene: 5. CDR1 and CDR2 (germline): SGDLS, YYNGEE. CDR3 length equals 16 residues. The CDR3 sequence is CASSGRGRSSYNEQFF. CDR3 nucleotides: TGTGCCAGCAGCGGCCGCGGGAGGAGCTCCTACAATGAGCAGTTCTTC.

This chain connects TRBV10-3 to TRBJ2-2; no clear D gene. The CDR3 is made up of 16 amino acids. Germline CDR1 and CDR2: ENHRY and SYGVKD. Trimming took off 3 bases at V and 5 bases at J, with 16 bases between the two ends. CDR3 in amino acids: CAISDGRIMGTGELFF. The CDR3 region has the DNA TGTGCCATCAGTGACGGTAGGATCATGGGGACCGGGGAGCTGTTTTTT.

This chain links TRBV7-9 with TRBJ2-2; 11 bases align to TRBD2. The CDR3 sequence is 17 residues long. CDR1 and CDR2 (germline): SEHNR, FQNEAQ (reference sequence). V was pared by 4 bases and J by 2 bases, with 6 bases of the junction left unmatched. The CDR3 protein is CASSSKTSGGNTGELFF. CDR3 nucleotides: TGTGCCAGCAGCTCGAAAACTAGCGGGGGAAACACCGGGGAGCTGTTTTTT. The complete variable domain, with remaining parts taken from reference TRBV7-9 and TRBJ2-2, reads DTGVSQNPRHKITKRGQNVTFRCDPISEHNRLYWYRQTLGQGPEFLTYFQNEAQLEKSRLLSDRFSAERPKGSFSTLEIQRTEQGDSAMYLCASSSKTSGGNTGELFFGEGSRLTVL.

The J gene is TRBJ2-7, the V gene TRBV9; 9 positions match TRBD1. Looked up from germline, CDR1 is SGDLS and CDR2 is YYNGEE. CDR3 length equals 15 residues. Losses at the gene ends were 3 bases for V and 3 bases for J; bases not matched to a gene: 7. CDR3 DNA sequence: TGTGCCAGCAGCGGGGAGGGACAGGGAGTCTACGAGCAGTACTTC. Protein product: CASSGEGQGVYEQYF.

The V gene is TRBV4-1, the J gene TRBJ1-2; 9 nucleotides agree with TRBD1. Germline V gives CDR1 MGHRA, CDR2 YSYEKL. This CDR3 has 14 amino acids. The trim removed 4 bases at V and 2 bases at J, leaving 2 bases unmatched. This chain's CDR3 is CASSLDRGNYGYTF. CDR3 DNA: TGCGCCAGCAGCCTTGACAGGGGGAACTATGGCTACACCTTC.

CDR3 coding DNA: TGTGCCAGCAGAGAGGGGACGGGCGAGCAGTACTTC. This encodes CASREGTGEQYF. V gene TRBV6-5 combines with J gene TRBJ2-7; either TRBD1 or TRBD2 may supply D (5 bases each). The CDR3 length is 12 residues. V lost 6 bases, J lost 6 bases, and 12 bases lay in between. Germline V lookup: CDR1 MNHEY, CDR2 SVGAGI.

The chain couples TRBV11-2 to TRBJ2-3; tentative D call: TRBD1 (7 bases). CDR3 length: 16 residues. The V end was cut by 2 bases, the J end by 2 bases, with 14 bases between. Looked up from germline, CDR1 is SGHAT and CDR2 is FQNNGV. CDR3 sequence reads: CASSLYRGTATDTQYF. In nucleotides, the CDR3 is TGTGCCAGCAGCTTATATCGCGGGACAGCCACAGATACGCAGTATTTT.